This T cell receptor (beta chain) was captured by sequencing in a study of T cell changes during pregnancy in multiple sclerosis. Deletions cut 6 bases from V and 4 bases from J, with 19 bases between. The CDR3 contains 17 residues. CDR1 is MDHEN, CDR2 SYDVKM, per germline. The table came from immunoSEQ multiplex PCR; TCRdb's copy has only in-frame clones and leaves some out. Counted here are tens of thousands of clones, approximately 92% occurring once; the ten biggest clones make up less than 3.5%. This clonotype was sampled from a female donor in good health, enrolled as a control in a pregnancy study. The input for sequencing was peripheral blood, taken in the third trimester of pregnancy. V is TRBV28 and J is TRBJ1-6, with a tentative D call TRBD1 (6 bases). This CDR3 reads CASRPPGGHRYNSPLHF. Written as DNA, the CDR3 is TGTGCCAGCAGACCTCCGGGGGGGCATAGGTATAATTCACCCCTCCACTTT.